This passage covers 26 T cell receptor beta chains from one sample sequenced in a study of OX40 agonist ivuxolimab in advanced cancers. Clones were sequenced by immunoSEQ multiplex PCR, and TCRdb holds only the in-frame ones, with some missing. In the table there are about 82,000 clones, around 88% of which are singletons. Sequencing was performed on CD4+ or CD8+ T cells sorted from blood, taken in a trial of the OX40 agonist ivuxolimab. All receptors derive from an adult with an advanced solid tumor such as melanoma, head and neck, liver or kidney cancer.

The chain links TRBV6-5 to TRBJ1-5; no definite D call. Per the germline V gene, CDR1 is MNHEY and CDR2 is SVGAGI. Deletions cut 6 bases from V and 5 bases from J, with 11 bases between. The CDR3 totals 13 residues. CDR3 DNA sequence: TGTGCCAGCAGCCGGACCCAGGATCAGCCCCAGCATTTT. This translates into CASSRTQDQPQHF.

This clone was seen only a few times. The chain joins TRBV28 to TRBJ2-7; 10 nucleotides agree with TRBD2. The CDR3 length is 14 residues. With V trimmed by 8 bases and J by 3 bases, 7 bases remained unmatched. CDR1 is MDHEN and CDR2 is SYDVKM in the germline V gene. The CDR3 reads CASSPSGRGYEQYF. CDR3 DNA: TGTGCCAGCTCTCCTAGCGGGAGAGGCTACGAGCAGTACTTC.

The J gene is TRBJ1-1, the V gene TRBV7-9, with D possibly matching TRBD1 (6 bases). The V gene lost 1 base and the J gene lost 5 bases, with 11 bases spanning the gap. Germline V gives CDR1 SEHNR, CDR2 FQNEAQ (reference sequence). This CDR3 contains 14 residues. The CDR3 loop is CASSLGGQGTEAFF. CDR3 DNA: TGTGCCAGCAGCTTAGGAGGCCAGGGGACTGAAGCTTTCTTT.

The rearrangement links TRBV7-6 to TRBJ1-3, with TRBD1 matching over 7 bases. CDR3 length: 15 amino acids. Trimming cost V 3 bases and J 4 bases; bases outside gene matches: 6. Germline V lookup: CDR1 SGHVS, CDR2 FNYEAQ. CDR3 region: CASSFTMDRGNTIYF. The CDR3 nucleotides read TGTGCCAGCAGCTTTACGATGGACAGGGGAAACACCATATATTTT.

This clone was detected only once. The CDR3 sequence is CASSYELAGDTQYF. The DNA of the CDR3 is TGTGCCAGCAGTTACGAGCTAGCGGGAGATACGCAGTATTTT. The chain employs TRBV6-5 and TRBJ2-3, with 8 bases lining up with TRBD2. Trimming took 2 bases from V and 5 from J; bases not matched to a gene: 3. The CDR3 has 14 residues. The germline V gene encodes CDR1 MNHEY and CDR2 SVGAGI.

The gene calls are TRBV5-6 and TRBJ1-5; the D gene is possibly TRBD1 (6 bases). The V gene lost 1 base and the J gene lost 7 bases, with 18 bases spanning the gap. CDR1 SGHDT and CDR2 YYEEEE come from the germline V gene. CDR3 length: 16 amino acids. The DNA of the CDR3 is TGTGCCAGCAGCTTGTTTGGGGGCAGGGATGGACAGCCCCAGCATTTT. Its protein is CASSLFGGRDGQPQHF.

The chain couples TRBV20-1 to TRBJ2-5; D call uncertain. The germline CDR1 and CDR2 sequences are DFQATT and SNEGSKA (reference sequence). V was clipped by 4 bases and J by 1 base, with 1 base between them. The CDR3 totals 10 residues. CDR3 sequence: CSAIQETQYF. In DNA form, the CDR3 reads TGCAGTGCTATCCAAGAGACCCAGTACTTC.

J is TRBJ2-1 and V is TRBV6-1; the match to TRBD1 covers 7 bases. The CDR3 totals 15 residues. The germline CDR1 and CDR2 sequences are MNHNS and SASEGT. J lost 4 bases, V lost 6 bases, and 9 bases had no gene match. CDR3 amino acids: CASSLTGSIYNEQFF. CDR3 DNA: TGTGCCAGCAGCCTGACAGGGTCAATTTACAATGAGCAGTTCTTC.

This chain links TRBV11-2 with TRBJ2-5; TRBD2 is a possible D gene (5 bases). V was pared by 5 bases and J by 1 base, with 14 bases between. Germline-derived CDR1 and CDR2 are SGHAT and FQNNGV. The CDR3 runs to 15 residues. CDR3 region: CASSPNTGFQETQYF. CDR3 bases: TGTGCCAGCAGCCCTAATACGGGATTCCAAGAGACCCAGTACTTC.

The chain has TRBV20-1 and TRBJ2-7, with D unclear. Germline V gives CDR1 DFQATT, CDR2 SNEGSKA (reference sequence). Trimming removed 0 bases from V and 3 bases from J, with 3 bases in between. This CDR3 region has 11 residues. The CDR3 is CSAREDYEQYF. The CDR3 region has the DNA TGCAGTGCTAGAGAAGACTACGAGCAGTACTTC.

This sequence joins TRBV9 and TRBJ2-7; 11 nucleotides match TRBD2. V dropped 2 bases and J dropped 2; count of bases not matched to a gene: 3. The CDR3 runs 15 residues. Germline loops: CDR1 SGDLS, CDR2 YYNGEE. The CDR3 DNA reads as TGTGCCAGCAGCGTCGGGACTAGCGGAACCTACGAGCAGTACTTC. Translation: CASSVGTSGTYEQYF. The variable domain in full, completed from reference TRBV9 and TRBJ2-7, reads DSGVTQTPKHLITATGQRVTLRCSPRSGDLSVYWYQQSLDQGLQFLIQYYNGEERAKGNILERFSAQQFPDLHSELNLSSLELGDSALYFCASSVGTSGTYEQYFGPGTRLTVT.

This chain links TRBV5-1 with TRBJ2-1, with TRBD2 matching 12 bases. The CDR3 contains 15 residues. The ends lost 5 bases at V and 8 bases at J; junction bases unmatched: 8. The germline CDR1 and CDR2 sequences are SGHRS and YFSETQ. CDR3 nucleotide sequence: TGCGCCAGCAGTCCGCGGACTAGCGGGACCTATGAGCAGTTCTTC. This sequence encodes CASSPRTSGTYEQFF. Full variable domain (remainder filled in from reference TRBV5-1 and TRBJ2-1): KAGVTQTPRYLIKTRGQQVTLSCSPISGHRSVSWYQQTPGQGLQFLFEYFSETQRNKGNFPGRFSGRQFSNSRSEMNVSTLELGDSALYLCASSPRTSGTYEQFFGPGTRLTVL.

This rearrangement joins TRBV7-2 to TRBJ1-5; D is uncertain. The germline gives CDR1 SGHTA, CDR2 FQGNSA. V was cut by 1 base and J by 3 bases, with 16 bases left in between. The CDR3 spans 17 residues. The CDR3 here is CASSLDPWVAYNQPQHF. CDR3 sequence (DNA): TGTGCCAGCAGCTTAGACCCTTGGGTTGCCTACAATCAGCCCCAGCATTTT.

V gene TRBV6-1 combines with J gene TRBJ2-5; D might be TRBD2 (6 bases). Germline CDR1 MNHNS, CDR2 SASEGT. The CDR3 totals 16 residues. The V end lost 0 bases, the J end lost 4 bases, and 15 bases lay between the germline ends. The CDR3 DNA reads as TGTGCCAGCAGTGAAGCTAGCGGAGGTGGGGCAGAGACCCAGTACTTC. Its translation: CASSEASGGGAETQYF.

The chain's CDR3 is CSAGQGSGELFF. DNA of the CDR3: TGCAGCGCTGGACAGGGGTCCGGGGAGCTGTTTTTT. This chain connects TRBV29-1 to TRBJ2-2, with TRBD1 identical over 9 bases. From germline, CDR1 is SQVTM and CDR2 ANQGSEA. With V trimmed by 7 bases and J by 6 bases, 3 bases remained unmatched. The CDR3 runs to 12 residues.

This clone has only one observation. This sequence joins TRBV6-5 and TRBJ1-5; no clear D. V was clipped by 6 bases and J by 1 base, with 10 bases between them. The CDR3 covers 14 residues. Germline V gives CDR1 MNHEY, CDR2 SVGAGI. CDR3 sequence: CASSPLGSNQPQHF. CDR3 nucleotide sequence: TGTGCCAGCAGCCCTCTGGGGAGCAATCAGCCCCAGCATTTT.

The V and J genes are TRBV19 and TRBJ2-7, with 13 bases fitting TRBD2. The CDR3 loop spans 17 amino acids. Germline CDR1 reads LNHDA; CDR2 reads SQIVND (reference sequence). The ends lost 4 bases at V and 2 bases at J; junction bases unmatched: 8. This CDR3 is CASSTGTSGMIPYEQYF. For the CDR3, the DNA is TGTGCCAGTAGTACCGGGACTAGCGGGATGATACCCTACGAGCAGTACTTC.

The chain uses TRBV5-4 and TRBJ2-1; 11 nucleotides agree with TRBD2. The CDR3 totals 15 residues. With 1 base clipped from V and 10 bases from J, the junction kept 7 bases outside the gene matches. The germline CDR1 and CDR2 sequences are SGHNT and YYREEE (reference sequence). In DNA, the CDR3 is TGTGCCAGCAGCTTGATAGCGGGAGGGCGACGCGAGCAGTTCTTC. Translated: CASSLIAGGRREQFF. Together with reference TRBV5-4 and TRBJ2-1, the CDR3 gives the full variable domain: ETGVTQSPTHLIKTRGQQVTLRCSSQSGHNTVSWYQQALGQGPQFIFQYYREEENGRGNFPPRFSGLQFPNYSSELNVNALELDDSALYLCASSLIAGGRREQFFGPGTRLTVL.

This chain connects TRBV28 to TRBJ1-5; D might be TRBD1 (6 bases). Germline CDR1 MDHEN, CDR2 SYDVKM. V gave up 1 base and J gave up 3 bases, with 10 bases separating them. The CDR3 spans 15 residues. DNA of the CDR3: TGTGCCAGCAGTTTATCGTCAGGGGACAATCAGCCCCAGCATTTT. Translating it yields CASSLSSGDNQPQHF.

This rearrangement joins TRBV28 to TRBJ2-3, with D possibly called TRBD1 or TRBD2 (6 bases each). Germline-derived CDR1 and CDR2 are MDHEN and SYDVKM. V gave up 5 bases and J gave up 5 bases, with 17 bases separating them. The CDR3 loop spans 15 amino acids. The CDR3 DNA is TGTGCCAGCAGTCGTCCAACGGGGGCGGGAGATACGCAGTATTTT. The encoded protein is CASSRPTGAGDTQYF. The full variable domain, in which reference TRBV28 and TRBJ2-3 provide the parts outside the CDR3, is DVKVTQSSRYLVKRTGEKVFLECVQDMDHENMFWYRQDPGLGLRLIYFSYDVKMKEKGDIPEGYSVSREKKERFSLILESASTNQTSMYLCASSRPTGAGDTQYFGPGTRLTVL.

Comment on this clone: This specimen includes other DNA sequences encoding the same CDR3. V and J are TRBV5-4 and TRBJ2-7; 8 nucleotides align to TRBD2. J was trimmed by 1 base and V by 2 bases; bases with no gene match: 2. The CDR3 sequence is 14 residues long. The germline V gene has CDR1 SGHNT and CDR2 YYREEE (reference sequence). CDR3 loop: CASSLAGVSYEQYF. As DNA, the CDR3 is TGTGCCAGCAGCTTAGCGGGAGTGTCCTACGAGCAGTACTTC.

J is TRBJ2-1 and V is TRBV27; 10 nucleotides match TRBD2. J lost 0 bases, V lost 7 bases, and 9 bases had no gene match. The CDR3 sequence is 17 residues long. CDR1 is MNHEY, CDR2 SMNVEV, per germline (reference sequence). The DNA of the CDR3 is TGTGCCAGCAAATCTAGCGGGAGTGGTTCCTCCTACAATGAGCAGTTCTTC. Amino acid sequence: CASKSSGSGSSYNEQFF.

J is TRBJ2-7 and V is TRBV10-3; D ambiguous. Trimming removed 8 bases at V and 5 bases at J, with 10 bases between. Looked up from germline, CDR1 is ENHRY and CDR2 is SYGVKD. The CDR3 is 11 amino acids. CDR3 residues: CAIGVSHEQYF. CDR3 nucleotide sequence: TGTGCCATCGGGGTCAGCCACGAGCAGTACTTC.

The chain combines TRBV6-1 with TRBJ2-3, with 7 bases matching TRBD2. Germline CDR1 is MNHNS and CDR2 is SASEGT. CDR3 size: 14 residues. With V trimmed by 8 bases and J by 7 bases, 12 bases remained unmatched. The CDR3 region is CASGRLAGKYTQYF. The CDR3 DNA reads TGTGCCAGCGGAAGACTAGCAGGAAAATATACGCAGTATTTT.

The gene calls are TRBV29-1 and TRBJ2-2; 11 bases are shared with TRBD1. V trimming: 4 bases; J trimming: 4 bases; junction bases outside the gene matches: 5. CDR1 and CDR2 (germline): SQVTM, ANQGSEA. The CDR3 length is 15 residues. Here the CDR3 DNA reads TGCAGCGTTGCCCCCGGACAGGGGGCCACCGGGGAGCTGTTTTTT. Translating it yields CSVAPGQGATGELFF.

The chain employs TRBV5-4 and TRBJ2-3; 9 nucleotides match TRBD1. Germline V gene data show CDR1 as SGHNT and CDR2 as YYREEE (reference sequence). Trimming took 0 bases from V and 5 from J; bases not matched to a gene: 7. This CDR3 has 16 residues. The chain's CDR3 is CASSLGGGQGKDTQYF. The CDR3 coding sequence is TGTGCCAGCAGCTTGGGAGGGGGACAGGGAAAAGATACGCAGTATTTT.